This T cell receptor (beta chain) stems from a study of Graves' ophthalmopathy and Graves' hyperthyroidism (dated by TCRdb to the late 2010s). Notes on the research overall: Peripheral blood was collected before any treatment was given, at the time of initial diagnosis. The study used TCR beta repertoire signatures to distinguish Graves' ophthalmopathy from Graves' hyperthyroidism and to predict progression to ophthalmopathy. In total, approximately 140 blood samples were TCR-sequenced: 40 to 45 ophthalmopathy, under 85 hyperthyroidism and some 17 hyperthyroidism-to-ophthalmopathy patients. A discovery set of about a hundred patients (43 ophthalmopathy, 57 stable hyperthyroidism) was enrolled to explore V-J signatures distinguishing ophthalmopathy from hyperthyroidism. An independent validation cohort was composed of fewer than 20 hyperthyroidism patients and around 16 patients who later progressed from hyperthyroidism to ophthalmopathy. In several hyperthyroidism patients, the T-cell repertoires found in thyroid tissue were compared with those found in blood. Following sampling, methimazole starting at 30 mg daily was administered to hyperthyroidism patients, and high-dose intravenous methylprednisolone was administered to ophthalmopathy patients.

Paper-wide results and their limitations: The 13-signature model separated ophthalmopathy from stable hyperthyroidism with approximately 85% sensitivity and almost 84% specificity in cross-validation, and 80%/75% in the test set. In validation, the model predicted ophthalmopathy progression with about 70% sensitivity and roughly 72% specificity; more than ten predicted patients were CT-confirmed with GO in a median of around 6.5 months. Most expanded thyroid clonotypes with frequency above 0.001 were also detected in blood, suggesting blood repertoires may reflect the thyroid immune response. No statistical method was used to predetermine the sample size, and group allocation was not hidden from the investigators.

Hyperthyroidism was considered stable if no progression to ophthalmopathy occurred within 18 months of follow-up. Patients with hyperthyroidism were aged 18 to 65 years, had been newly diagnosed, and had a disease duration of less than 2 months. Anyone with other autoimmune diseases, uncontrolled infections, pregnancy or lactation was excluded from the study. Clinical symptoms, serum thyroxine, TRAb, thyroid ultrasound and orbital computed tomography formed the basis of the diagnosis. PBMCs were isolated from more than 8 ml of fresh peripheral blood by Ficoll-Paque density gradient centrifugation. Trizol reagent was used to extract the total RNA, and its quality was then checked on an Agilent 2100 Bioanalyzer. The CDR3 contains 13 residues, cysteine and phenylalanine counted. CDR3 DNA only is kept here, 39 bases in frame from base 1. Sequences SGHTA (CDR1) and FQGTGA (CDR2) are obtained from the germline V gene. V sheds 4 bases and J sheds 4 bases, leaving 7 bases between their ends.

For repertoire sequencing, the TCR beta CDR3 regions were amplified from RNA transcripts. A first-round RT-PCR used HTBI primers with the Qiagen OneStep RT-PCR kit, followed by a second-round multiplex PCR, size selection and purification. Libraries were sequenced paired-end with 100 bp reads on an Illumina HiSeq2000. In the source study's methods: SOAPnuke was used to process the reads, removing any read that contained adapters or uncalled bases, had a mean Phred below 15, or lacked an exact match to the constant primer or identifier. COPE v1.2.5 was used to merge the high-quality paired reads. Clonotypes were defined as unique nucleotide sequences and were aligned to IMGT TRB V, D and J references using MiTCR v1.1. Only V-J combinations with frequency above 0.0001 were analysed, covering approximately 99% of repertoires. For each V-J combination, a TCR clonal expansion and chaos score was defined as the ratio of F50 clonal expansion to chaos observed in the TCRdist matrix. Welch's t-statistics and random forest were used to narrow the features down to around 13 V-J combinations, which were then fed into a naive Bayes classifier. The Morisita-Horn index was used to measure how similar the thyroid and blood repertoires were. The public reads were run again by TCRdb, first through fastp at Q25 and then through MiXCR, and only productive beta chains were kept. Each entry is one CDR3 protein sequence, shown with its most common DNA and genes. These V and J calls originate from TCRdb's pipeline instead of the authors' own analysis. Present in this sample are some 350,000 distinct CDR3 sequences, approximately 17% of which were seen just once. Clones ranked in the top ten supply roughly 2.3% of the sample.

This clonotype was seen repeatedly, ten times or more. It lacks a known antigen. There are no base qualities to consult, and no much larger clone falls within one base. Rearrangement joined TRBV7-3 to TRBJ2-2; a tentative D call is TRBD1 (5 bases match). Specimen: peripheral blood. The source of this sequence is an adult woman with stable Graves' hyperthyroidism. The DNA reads TGTGCCAGCAGCTCAGGGTCCACCGGGGAGCTGTTTTTT. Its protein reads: CASSSGSTGELFF.